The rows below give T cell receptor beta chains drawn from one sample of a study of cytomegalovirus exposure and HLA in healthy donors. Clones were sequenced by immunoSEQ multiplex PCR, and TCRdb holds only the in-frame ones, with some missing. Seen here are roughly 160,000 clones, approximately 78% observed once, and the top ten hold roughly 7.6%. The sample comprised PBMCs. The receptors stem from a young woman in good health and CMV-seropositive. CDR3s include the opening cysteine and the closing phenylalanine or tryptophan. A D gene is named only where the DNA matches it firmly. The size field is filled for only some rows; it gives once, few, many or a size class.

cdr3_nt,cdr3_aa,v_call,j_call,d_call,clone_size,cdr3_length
TGTGCCAGCAGTCACGACAGGGTTGCTGAAGCTTTCTTT,CASSHDRVAEAFF,TRBV7-9,TRBJ1-1,TRBD1,.,13
TGTGCCATCAGTGAGTCCCTTGACAGTAATGAGCAGTTCTTC,CAISESLDSNEQFF,TRBV10-3,TRBJ2-1,.,.,14
TGTGCCAGCAGTTACCTCAATCAGCCCCAGCATTTT,CASSYLNQPQHF,TRBV6-5,TRBJ1-5,.,.,12
TGTGCCAGCAGCCTACCCGGCGGTGGGGAGACCCAGTACTTC,CASSLPGGGETQYF,TRBV7-9,TRBJ2-5,.,.,14
TGTGCCAGCAGTTCACTACAACAGGGGTTTGGAAACACCATATATTTT,CASSSLQQGFGNTIYF,TRBV28,TRBJ1-3,TRBD1,.,16
TGTGCCAGCAGCTTGGGGCCTAGCCGTAGCACAGATACACAGTATTTT,CASSLGPSRSTDTQYF,TRBV5-6,TRBJ2-3,.,.,16
TGCAGCGTTGACAATGATGGCAGAAACAATGAGCAGTTCTTC,CSVDNDGRNNEQFF,TRBV29-1,TRBJ2-1,.,few,14
TGTGCCAGCAGTTTCGGTCGGGGCAGGGGCCTTATTAATGAAAAACTGTTTTTT,CASSFGRGRGLINEKLFF,TRBV28,TRBJ1-4,.,.,18
TGTGCCAGCAGCTTGGTGACTAGCAAGGAGACCCAGTACTTC,CASSLVTSKETQYF,TRBV5-4,TRBJ2-5,TRBD2,.,14
TGTGCCAGTAGTCTCCTCGGACAGGGCGGCTACGAGCAGTACTTC,CASSLLGQGGYEQYF,TRBV19,TRBJ2-7,TRBD1,.,15
TGTGCCAGCAGTTTACGGGGGGCTGTGGAAGAGACCCAGTACTTC,CASSLRGAVEETQYF,TRBV28,TRBJ2-5,.,once,15
TGCGCCAGCAGCCAGGGGATCCTAGCGGGGGGGCCCTCAAATGAGCAGTTCTTC,CASSQGILAGGPSNEQFF,TRBV4-1,TRBJ2-1,TRBD2,.,18
TGTGCCAGCAGCTCTACGGACAGGGGTCTCTACGAGCAGTACTTC,CASSSTDRGLYEQYF,TRBV7-8,TRBJ2-7,TRBD1,.,15
TGTGCCAGCAGTGAACAGGGTGCTGGGGCCAACGTCCTGACTTTC,CASSEQGAGANVLTF,TRBV6-1,TRBJ2-6,.,.,15
TGTGCCAGCTCGGGGACAGGGGAATATAGCAATCAGCCCCAGCATTTT,CASSGTGEYSNQPQHF,TRBV28,TRBJ1-5,TRBD1,once,16
TGTGCCAGTAGTCCCCGAGCGGGGGGACAGTACTTC,CASSPRAGGQYF,TRBV19,TRBJ2-7,TRBD2,few,12
TGTGCCAGCGGAAATAGCGGGGTAGAGACCCAGTACTTC,CASGNSGVETQYF,TRBV25-1,TRBJ2-5,TRBD2,.,13
TGCGCCAGCAGCCAAGATGGTTCAGGGAATGAAAAACTGTTTTTT,CASSQDGSGNEKLFF,TRBV4-3,TRBJ1-4,.,few,15
TGTGCCAGCAGCTTACTAATGAGGGAGCTGTTTTTT,CASSLLMRELFF,TRBV5-5,TRBJ2-2,.,.,12
TGTGCCAGCAGCTTGGATGGAGCTGGGTTCGGTCAGCCCCAGCATTTT,CASSLDGAGFGQPQHF,TRBV5-4,TRBJ1-5,.,few,16
TGCGCCAGCAGCCAAGATACGGGGGGCACTGAAGCTTTCTTT,CASSQDTGGTEAFF,TRBV4-3,TRBJ1-1,.,.,14
TGTGCCACCGCCCAGGGGGCCTCGTACGAGCAGTACTTC,CATAQGASYEQYF,TRBV10-3,TRBJ2-7,TRBD1,.,13
TGTGCCAGCAGCCCATGGGGGGACGGGGAGCTGTTTTTT,CASSPWGDGELFF,TRBV9,TRBJ2-2,.,.,13
TGTGCCAGCAGCTTGCTTGGGACAGGAGTAGGGAATTCACCCCTCCACTTT,CASSLLGTGVGNSPLHF,TRBV7-2,TRBJ1-6,TRBD1,.,17
TGCGCCAGCAGCCAAGATTACGTTAGCGGGGGCGCTGGATATGAGCAGTTCTTC,CASSQDYVSGGAGYEQFF,TRBV4-3,TRBJ2-1,TRBD2,.,18
TGTGCCAGCAGCCCCTTACTAGCGGGGAGCACAGATACGCAGTATTTT,CASSPLLAGSTDTQYF,TRBV7-9,TRBJ2-3,TRBD2,.,16
TGTGCCAGCAGCGTCAGCCGGGTAAACACTGAAGCTTTCTTT,CASSVSRVNTEAFF,TRBV7-2,TRBJ1-1,.,.,14
TGTGCCAGCAGCAAAGGGGGGGGACTAGCGGGGGCGGTAGAGACCCAGTACTTC,CASSKGGGLAGAVETQYF,TRBV21-1,TRBJ2-5,.,.,18
TGTGCCAGCAGCTTAGAAGCCCTAAACACAGATACGCAGTATTTT,CASSLEALNTDTQYF,TRBV7-6,TRBJ2-3,.,.,15
TGTGCCAGTAGTAGTTCGGGGTTTGAGCAGTTCTTC,CASSSSGFEQFF,TRBV19,TRBJ2-1,.,.,12
TGTGCCAGCAAGACGGAGGGTCCTGGCTACACCTTC,CASKTEGPGYTF,TRBV2,TRBJ1-2,.,once,12
TGTGCCAGCAGCTCCCCCGACAGGGGGGTTTCACCCCTCCACTTT,CASSSPDRGVSPLHF,TRBV7-2,TRBJ1-6,TRBD1,.,15
TGCGCCAGCAGCCTTGGACAGGGAGGAGTCACCGGGGAGCTGTTTTTT,CASSLGQGGVTGELFF,TRBV5-1,TRBJ2-2,TRBD1,.,16
TGTGCCAGCTCACAGGAGATTAATGAAAAACTGTTTTTT,CASSQEINEKLFF,TRBV18,TRBJ1-4,.,.,13
TGTGCCAGTAGTATAGATAGACAGGGGCAGGCAGCTTTCTTT,CASSIDRQGQAAFF,TRBV19,TRBJ1-1,TRBD1,.,14
TGCGCCAGCAGCCCCAGGAGGTTAGCCAAAAACATTCAGTACTTC,CASSPRRLAKNIQYF,TRBV4-1,TRBJ2-4,.,.,15
TGTGCCAGTAGTGGGAAGACAGGGGATTCTTATGAAAAACTGTTTTTT,CASSGKTGDSYEKLFF,TRBV19,TRBJ1-4,TRBD1,.,16